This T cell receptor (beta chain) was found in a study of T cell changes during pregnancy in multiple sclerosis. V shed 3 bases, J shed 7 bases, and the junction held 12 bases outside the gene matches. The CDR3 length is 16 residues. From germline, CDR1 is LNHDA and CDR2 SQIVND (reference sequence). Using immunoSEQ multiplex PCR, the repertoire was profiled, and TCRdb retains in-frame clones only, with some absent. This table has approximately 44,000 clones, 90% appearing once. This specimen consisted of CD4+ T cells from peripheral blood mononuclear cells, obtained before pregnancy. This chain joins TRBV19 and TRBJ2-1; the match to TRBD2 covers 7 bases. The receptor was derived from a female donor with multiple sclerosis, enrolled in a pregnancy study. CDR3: CASSMVNSGTGNEQFF. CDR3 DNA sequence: TGTGCCAGTAGTATGGTAAACAGCGGGACCGGTAATGAGCAGTTCTTC.